This T cell receptor (beta chain) comes out of a study of blood T cell repertoires in COVID-19. Whole-study context: PBMCs, B-cell-depleted T cells, or T cells provided the cDNA or gDNA that made up the material.

Clones were read by immunoSEQ multiplex PCR, and TCRdb kept only the in-frame ones, dropping some. The sample carries 200,000 to 250,000 clones, about 88% recorded once. CDR3 size: 16 residues. CDR1 is MNHNY and CDR2 is SVGAGI in the germline V gene (reference sequence). With 0 bases removed from V and 2 bases from J, the gap between germline ends came to 11 bases. The V gene is TRBV6-6, the J gene TRBJ1-3; unclear D gene. The clonotype was recovered from a woman between 50 and 59 years old with COVID-19, enrolled during active disease. Specimen: peripheral blood. The CDR3 DNA sequence: TGTGCCAGCAGTTACTCGAGGGAGCCCCCTGGAAACACCATATATTTT. It translates to CASSYSREPPGNTIYF.